The source of this T cell receptor beta chain is a study of radiation and T cells in renal cell carcinoma. This clone was observed once. Its antigen is currently unknown. Clones were sequenced by immunoSEQ multiplex PCR, and TCRdb holds only the in-frame ones, with some missing. Among roughly 130,000 clones listed, 88% were seen once. Study outcomes and limitations: Pretreatment tumor biopsies were lacking, so baseline clonotypes are unknown.

Documented time point: blood 2 weeks post-SBRT. Documented treatment: 15 Gy SBRT to primary tumor, nephrectomy 4 weeks later. This CDR3 region has 16 residues. CDR1 is SGHVS and CDR2 is FNYEAQ in the germline V gene. V was pared by 5 bases and J by 0 bases, with 7 bases of the junction left unmatched. The genes are TRBV7-6 and TRBJ1-5, with TRBD1 identical over 7 bases. The sequence was obtained from a woman in her sixties or seventies with renal cell carcinoma. The sample consisted of blood, taken from a patient whose treatment included radiotherapy and nephrectomy. The CDR3 spells CASSLGTANSNQPQHF. Here the CDR3 DNA reads TGTGCCAGCAGCCTAGGGACAGCAAATAGCAATCAGCCCCAGCATTTT.